Following are 20 T cell receptor beta chains from one sample sequenced in a study of cytomegalovirus exposure and HLA in healthy donors. Use of 60 Vbeta and 13 Jbeta primers characterized the PCR. Sequencing used immunoSEQ multiplex PCR; TCRdb keeps in-frame clones, though not all of them. The sample lists over 85,000 clones, approximately 80% occurring once. The sample was PBMCs. The receptors stem from a man between 35 and 55 years old in good health and CMV-seronegative.

The chain uses TRBV6-4 and TRBJ1-6; D is perhaps TRBD1 (6 bases). The V end was cut by 2 bases, the J end by 9 bases, with 14 bases between. The germline CDR1 and CDR2 sequences are MRHNA and SNTAGT. The CDR3 is 15 amino acids. Written as DNA, the CDR3 is TGTGCCAGCAGTGACATCGGGGGGCATGGTTCACCCCTCCACTTT. This encodes CASSDIGGHGSPLHF.

The sample holds a few counts of this clone. The chain couples TRBV7-3 to TRBJ2-1; 8 bases agree with TRBD1. J lost 6 bases, V lost 5 bases, and 6 bases had no gene match. The CDR3 has 14 amino acids. Germline CDR1 and CDR2: SGHTA and FQGTGA. The CDR3 spells CASSRTGTGNEQFF. The CDR3 DNA sequence: TGTGCCAGCAGCCGGACAGGGACGGGCAATGAGCAGTTCTTC. Based on the CDR3 plus reference TRBV7-3 and TRBJ2-1, the full variable domain is GAGVSQTPSNKVTEKGKYVELRCDPISGHTALYWYRQSLGQGPEFLIYFQGTGAADDSGLPNDRFFAVRPEGSVSTLKIQRTERGDSAVYLCASSRTGTGNEQFFGPGTRLTVL.

The V and J genes are TRBV19 and TRBJ1-2; no clear D gene. Per germline, CDR1 LNHDA and CDR2 SQIVND (reference sequence). Trimming removed 3 bases at V and 0 bases at J, with 8 bases between. The CDR3 is 14 residues long. This chain's CDR3 is CASSIQNSNYGYTF. The CDR3 DNA is TGTGCCAGTAGTATCCAGAATTCTAACTATGGCTACACCTTC.

The genes are TRBV11-3 and TRBJ2-1, with 8 bases aligning to TRBD2. The germline CDR1 and CDR2 sequences are SGHNT and YENEEA. V trimming: 2 bases; J trimming: 4 bases; junction bases outside the gene matches: 4. The CDR3 contains 15 residues. The CDR3 nucleotides are TGTGCCAGCAGCTTACGGGGGGGGGATTACAATGAGCAGTTCTTC. Residues: CASSLRGGDYNEQFF.

This chain uses TRBV30 with TRBJ1-1; D is uncertain. Trimming removed 2 bases from V and 3 bases from J, with 13 bases in between. The CDR3 is 14 amino acids. Germline V CDR1 and CDR2: GTSNPN, SVGIG (reference sequence). For the CDR3, the DNA is TGTGCCTGGAGTCAGGAGGGATGGGACACTGAAGCTTTCTTT. As protein: CAWSQEGWDTEAFF.

In its sample, this clone was seen once. The chain carries TRBV6-5 and TRBJ1-4; TRBD1 agrees at 9 bases. CDR1 and CDR2 from the germline V gene are MNHEY and SVGAGI. J gave up 8 bases and V 5 bases, and 9 bases lay outside the gene matches. The CDR3 consists of 15 residues. As DNA, the CDR3 is TGTGCCAGCAGTGCACCGGGACAGGGCGACGAAAAACTGTTTTTT. As protein: CASSAPGQGDEKLFF.

The chain combines TRBV2 with TRBJ2-2; D unresolved. From germline, CDR1 is SNHLY and CDR2 FYNNEI. V was trimmed by 7 bases and J by 4 bases, leaving 4 bases between them. The CDR3 is 11 residues long. As DNA, the CDR3 is TGTGCCAGCATGGCCACCGGGGAGCTGTTTTTT. It codes for CASMATGELFF.

The V and J genes are TRBV2 and TRBJ2-5, with D possibly TRBD1 on 6 matching bases. This CDR3 is 13 amino acids long. V lost 3 bases to trimming and J lost 5 bases, with 10 bases between them. The germline V gene has CDR1 SNHLY and CDR2 FYNNEI. CDR3 protein: CASSDRGVETQYF. In DNA form, the CDR3 reads TGTGCCAGCAGTGACAGGGGCGTGGAGACCCAGTACTTC.

Comment on this clone: Additional DNA sequences in this sample encode the identical CDR3. As DNA, the CDR3 is TGCAGCGTTGAAACGCCAGGAACGAACACTGAAGCTTTCTTT. As protein: CSVETPGTNTEAFF. The V and J genes are TRBV29-1 and TRBJ1-1; no reliable D call. The V gene lost 2 bases and the J gene lost 1 base, with 11 bases spanning the gap. Germline CDR1 and CDR2: SQVTM and ANQGSEA. CDR3 length: 14 residues. Looking up the rest from reference TRBV29-1 and TRBJ1-1 gives the full variable domain: SAVISQKPSRDICQRGTSLTIQCQVDSQVTMMFWYRQQPGQSLTLIATANQGSEATYESGFVIDKFPISRPNLTFSTLTVSNMSPEDSSIYLCSVETPGTNTEAFFGQGTRLTVV.

The genes are TRBV30 and TRBJ2-4, with D perhaps matching TRBD2 (7 bases). CDR1 is GTSNPN, CDR2 SVGIG, per germline (reference sequence). This CDR3 is built from 15 residues. The V and J ends lost 0 bases and 7 bases respectively, with 16 bases between them. The CDR3 DNA sequence: TGTGCCTGGAGTGTAGGGAGGGGGGCAGGGAACATTCAGTACTTC. Translated: CAWSVGRGAGNIQYF.

V usage is TRBV7-9 and J usage is TRBJ2-5; 8 nucleotides line up with TRBD1. The germline CDR1 and CDR2 sequences are SEHNR and FQNEAQ (reference sequence). Germline trimming cut 2 bases from V and 2 bases from J; bases unmatched to any gene: 1. CDR3 length: 14 amino acids. The CDR3 loop is CASSLQGAQETQYF. The CDR3 DNA reads as TGTGCCAGCAGCTTACAGGGGGCGCAAGAGACCCAGTACTTC.

The V call is TRBV5-1, the J call TRBJ2-3, with 8 bases matching TRBD2. V lost 0 bases and J lost 6; bases outside the gene matches: 3. The length of the CDR3 is 14 residues. Looked up from germline, CDR1 is SGHRS and CDR2 is YFSETQ. The CDR3 loop is CASSLERTSDTQYF. The DNA of the CDR3 is TGCGCCAGCAGCTTGGAAAGGACTAGCGATACGCAGTATTTT.

The CDR3 region is CASSLGAEGSYEQYF. CDR3 bases: TGTGCCAGCAGCTTAGGCGCAGAGGGCTCCTACGAGCAGTACTTC. V and J are TRBV7-6 and TRBJ2-7; D possibly corresponds to TRBD2 (5 bases). The germline gives CDR1 SGHVS, CDR2 FNYEAQ. The CDR3 consists of 15 residues. With 1 base removed from V and 0 bases from J, the gap between germline ends came to 10 bases.

The chain has TRBV9 and TRBJ2-2, with TRBD2 identical over 10 bases. This CDR3 region has 15 residues. Germline CDR1 SGDLS, CDR2 YYNGEE. The V and J ends lost 4 bases and 6 bases, in that order; junction bases with no gene match: 6. CDR3 nucleotide sequence: TGTGCCAGCAGCACGAGCGGGGGGGCCCCCGGGGAGCTGTTTTTT. Residues: CASSTSGGAPGELFF.

The chain carries TRBV6-6 and TRBJ1-1, with a weak D call TRBD1 (6 bases). Germline CDR1 is MNHNY and CDR2 is SVGAGI (reference sequence). The CDR3 spans 15 residues. The V end lost 1 base, the J end lost 4 bases, and 13 bases lay between the germline ends. Written as DNA, the CDR3 is TGTGCCAGCAGTTACTTCCAGGGGCCGGGCACTGAAGCTTTCTTT. The encoded protein is CASSYFQGPGTEAFF.

The sample holds a few counts of this clone. The V call is TRBV5-1, the J call TRBJ2-3; D perhaps matches TRBD1 (6 bases). Between the trimmed V and J ends, which lost 6 bases and 0 bases, there was a span of 14 bases. In germline, CDR1 is SGHRS, CDR2 YFSETQ. The CDR3 consists of 15 residues. This CDR3 reads CASIRGRSSTDTQYF. The CDR3 DNA reads as TGCGCCAGCATCAGGGGAAGGTCCAGCACAGATACGCAGTATTTT.

This rearrangement joins TRBV28 to TRBJ2-5; 9 bases are shared with TRBD2. The germline V gene has CDR1 MDHEN and CDR2 SYDVKM. With V trimmed by 3 bases and J by 10 bases, 18 bases remained unmatched. The CDR3 loop spans 17 amino acids. CDR3 in DNA: TGTGCCAGCAGTTTCCAGCAGGGAGCGGGAGGAAAAGTAGACCAGTACTTC. As protein: CASSFQQGAGGKVDQYF.

Worth noting for this clone: Other nucleotide sequences in the sample specify the same CDR3. J is TRBJ1-2 and V is TRBV28; a weak D match, TRBD1 (5 bases). V was shortened by 10 bases and J by 3 bases, with 9 bases between the two germline ends. Germline CDR1 MDHEN, CDR2 SYDVKM. The CDR3 sequence is 11 residues long. In DNA, the CDR3 is TGTGCCACGCAGGGCGACTATGGCTACACCTTC. It encodes CATQGDYGYTF.

Here the CDR3 reads CASRTERNSPLHF. In DNA form, the CDR3 reads TGTGCCAGCAGGACAGAGAGAAATTCACCCCTCCACTTT. The chain is built from TRBV2 and TRBJ1-6, with TRBD1 as a possible D gene (5 bases). The CDR3 has 13 amino acids. V dropped 6 bases and J dropped 7 bases, with 10 bases sitting between them. The V gene's germline CDR1 is SNHLY and CDR2 FYNNEI.

This clone was seen only a few times. The genes are TRBV25-1 and TRBJ1-2; D might be TRBD1 (5 bases). The CDR3 consists of 11 residues. Trimming pared 7 bases from V and 5 bases from J, leaving 8 bases between. Germline values: CDR1 MGHDK, CDR2 SYGVNS. The CDR3 reads CASTQGYGYTF. Here the CDR3 DNA reads TGTGCCAGCACTCAGGGTTATGGCTACACCTTC.